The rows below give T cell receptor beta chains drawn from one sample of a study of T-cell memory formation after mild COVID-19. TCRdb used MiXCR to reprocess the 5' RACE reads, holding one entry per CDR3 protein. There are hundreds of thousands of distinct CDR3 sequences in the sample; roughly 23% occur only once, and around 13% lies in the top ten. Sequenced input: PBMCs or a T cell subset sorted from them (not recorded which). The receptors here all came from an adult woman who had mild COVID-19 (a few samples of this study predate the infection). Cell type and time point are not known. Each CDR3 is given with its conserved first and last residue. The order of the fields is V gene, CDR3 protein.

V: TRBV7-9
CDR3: CASTPSGTGDSPRAYNEQFF

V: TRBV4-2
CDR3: CASSHMAGLAGHNEQYF

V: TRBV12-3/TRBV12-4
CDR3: CASSLPGHGQYF

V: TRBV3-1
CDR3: CASSQVLAGELFF

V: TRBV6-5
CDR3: CASVSRTSYEQYF

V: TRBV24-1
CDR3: CATGIHGQSYNEQFF

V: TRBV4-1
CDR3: CASSDTSGQGNVVDTQYF

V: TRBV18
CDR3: CASSPEMGRTEAFF

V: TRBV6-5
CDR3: CASSYRANSPLHF

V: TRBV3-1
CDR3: CASSQAPQGREAFF

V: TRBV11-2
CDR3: CASSLADGTGGWGEQFF

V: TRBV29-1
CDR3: CSVGESYGYTF

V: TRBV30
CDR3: CAWGTGWSYEQYF

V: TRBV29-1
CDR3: CSVGGGTSGYNEQFF

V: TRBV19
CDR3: CASEQGSIAIYGYTF

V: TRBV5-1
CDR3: CASSLRQEKFF

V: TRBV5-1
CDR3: CASSLARNEQFF

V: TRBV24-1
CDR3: CATSGGLAQFF

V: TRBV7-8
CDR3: CASSSDTGTGELFF

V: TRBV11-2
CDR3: CASSLGGQVGAGELSYVLFF

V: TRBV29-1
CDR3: CSAGEVANYGYTF

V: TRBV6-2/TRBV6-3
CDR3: CASSYLPGFEQYF

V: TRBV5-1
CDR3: CASTDPFTEEAYEQYF

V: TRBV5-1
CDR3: CASRDGTSGLNEQFF

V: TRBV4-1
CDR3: CASSQDFPVYNEQFF

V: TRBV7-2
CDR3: CASSLERGYGYTF

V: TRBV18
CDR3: CASSPLAGEGEQFF

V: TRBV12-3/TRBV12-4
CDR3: CASSPDRRSNTEAFF

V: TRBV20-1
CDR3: CSATKRGSTDTQYF

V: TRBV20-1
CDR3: CSASRGGTGTYEQYF

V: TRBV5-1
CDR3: CASSSGLAGAPYQETQYF

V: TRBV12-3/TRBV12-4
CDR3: CASSFRGFGYTF

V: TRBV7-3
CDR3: CASSLTRVSGANVLTF

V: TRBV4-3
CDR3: CASSPGGGYNEQFF

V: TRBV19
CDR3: CASSTSGNTDTQYF

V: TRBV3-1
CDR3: CASSHDPSLSYEQYF

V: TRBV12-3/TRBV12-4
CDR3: CASSLVGGAAVVTYEQYF

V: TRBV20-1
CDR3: CSAPSQGHEQYF

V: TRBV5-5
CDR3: CASSPSPGGWNTEAFF

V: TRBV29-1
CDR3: CSVTVARGAGANVLTF